These 18 T cell receptor beta chains were all obtained from the same sample, sequenced in a study of Ad26.COV2.S vaccination and SARS-CoV-2 variants. Treatment: around 19 received Ad26.COV2.S at low or high dose, single or two shots; roughly five received placebo; per-sample allocation not given. The samples were gathered on day 63 after the first injection of vaccine or placebo. Sequenced by immunoSEQ multiplex PCR; TCRdb stores in-frame clones only, minus some. The table has hundreds of thousands of clones, more than 70% seen once. The sequenced sample was peripheral blood, obtained in a trial of Ad26.COV2.S vaccine versus placebo. The receptors originated from a person between 18 and 60 years old who received the Ad26.COV2.S COVID-19 vaccine or a placebo.

This chain links TRBV7-2 with TRBJ1-5; maybe TRBD1 (6 bases). The germline gives CDR1 SGHTA, CDR2 FQGNSA. V lost 6 bases and J 0 bases, leaving 9 bases between the germline ends. CDR3 length: 14 residues. CDR3 sequence: CASSQQGSNQPQHF. Here the CDR3 DNA reads TGTGCCAGCAGTCAACAGGGTAGCAATCAGCCCCAGCATTTT.

The rearrangement links TRBV19 to TRBJ1-5; D ambiguous. V lost 10 bases, J lost 1 base, and 17 bases lay in between. In germline, CDR1 is LNHDA, CDR2 SQIVND (reference sequence). The CDR3 has 15 amino acids. The DNA of the CDR3 is TGTGCCACCCAATATCAGGCAAGCAGCAATCAGCCCCAGCATTTT. Its translation is CATQYQASSNQPQHF.

CDR3 coding DNA: TGCGCCAGCAGCAGGGACGGGAGGACTGAAGCTTTCTTT. Amino acids: CASSRDGRTEAFF. J is TRBJ1-1 and V is TRBV5-1; D is possibly TRBD1 (5 bases). Germline CDR1 SGHRS, CDR2 YFSETQ. CDR3 size: 13 residues. V was cut by 4 bases and J by 5 bases, with 12 bases left in between.

The V gene is TRBV5-6, the J gene TRBJ1-5; weak D call: TRBD1 (6 bases). Per the germline V gene, CDR1 is SGHDT and CDR2 is YYEEEE. Trimming removed 0 bases at V and 11 bases at J, with 18 bases between. CDR3 length: 15 residues. The CDR3 loop reads CASSLGGPGVRTQHF. CDR3 DNA sequence: TGTGCCAGCAGCTTGGGGGGGCCGGGAGTGAGAACCCAGCATTTT.

This chain joins TRBV10-3 and TRBJ1-2; the match to TRBD1 covers 8 bases. J gave up 1 base and V 9 bases, and 7 bases lay outside the gene matches. CDR3 length: 14 amino acids. Per the germline V gene, CDR1 is ENHRY and CDR2 is SYGVKD. DNA of the CDR3: TGTGCCATATTGGACAGGGCCAATAACTATGGCTACACCTTC. This translates into CAILDRANNYGYTF.

CDR3 coding DNA: TGTGCCAGCAGCGCAGTACAGGGTAGGTCCACAGATACGCAGTATTTT. Its translation: CASSAVQGRSTDTQYF. The chain couples TRBV9 to TRBJ2-3; D is perhaps TRBD1 (6 bases). The CDR3 runs to 16 residues. The V and J ends lost 3 bases and 2 bases respectively, with 16 bases between them. Germline-derived CDR1 and CDR2 are SGDLS and YYNGEE.

The genes are TRBV11-2 and TRBJ1-3, with D maybe TRBD1 (6 bases). The V end lost 1 base, the J end lost 7 bases, and 11 bases lay between the germline ends. The CDR3 totals 14 residues. CDR1 is SGHAT and CDR2 is FQNNGV in the germline V gene. For the CDR3, the DNA is TGTGCCAGCAGCTTAGGCAGGGGCCCGAACACCATATATTTT. Residues: CASSLGRGPNTIYF.

The V gene is TRBV19, the J gene TRBJ2-1; tentative D call: TRBD1 (6 bases). In germline, CDR1 is LNHDA, CDR2 SQIVND (reference sequence). The CDR3 contains 14 residues. Trimming took off 7 bases at V and 4 bases at J, with 14 bases between the two ends. CDR3 residues: CASMPQGQYNEQFF. CDR3 coding DNA: TGTGCCAGTATGCCGCAGGGGCAATACAATGAGCAGTTCTTC.

The chain carries TRBV2 and TRBJ1-3; unclear D gene. The V end lost 2 bases, the J end lost 0 bases, and 5 bases lay between the germline ends. This CDR3 is built from 14 residues. The germline V gene encodes CDR1 SNHLY and CDR2 FYNNEI. CDR3 sequence: CASSEQHSGNTIYF. CDR3 in DNA: TGTGCCAGCAGTGAACAGCACTCTGGAAACACCATATATTTT.

The chain has TRBV7-2 and TRBJ1-1; TRBD1 is a possible D gene (5 bases). This CDR3 contains 14 residues. Germline CDR1 is SGHTA and CDR2 is FQGNSA. Trimming removed 4 bases from V and 2 bases from J, with 11 bases in between. In nucleotides, the CDR3 is TGTGCCAGCAGCTCGACAGCGGAAAACACTGAAGCTTTCTTT. Translated: CASSSTAENTEAFF.

This clone appeared once. This sequence joins TRBV6-5 and TRBJ2-7; 10 bases match TRBD1. The CDR3 runs to 15 residues. Germline CDR1 is MNHEY and CDR2 is SVGAGI. After removal of 6 bases from V and 2 bases from J, the junction contained 7 bases not matched to a gene. In DNA, the CDR3 is TGTGCCAGCAGCTACCGGGACAGGGGAGCCTACGAGCAGTACTTC. It codes for CASSYRDRGAYEQYF.

This clone was found many times. V is TRBV19 and J is TRBJ1-3; TRBD1 matches at 8 bases. Germline values: CDR1 LNHDA, CDR2 SQIVND (reference sequence). V shed 3 bases, J shed 3 bases, and the junction held 7 bases outside the gene matches. CDR3 length equals 16 residues. For the CDR3, the DNA is TGTGCCAGTAGTATCTACAGGGGGAGTTTTGGAAACACCATATATTTT. This translates into CASSIYRGSFGNTIYF. The whole variable domain, remainder taken from reference TRBV19 and TRBJ1-3, is DGGITQSPKYLFRKEGQNVTLSCEQNLNHDAMYWYRQDPGQGLRLIYYSQIVNDFQKGDIAEGYSVSREKKESFPLTVTSAQKNPTAFYLCASSIYRGSFGNTIYFGEGSWLTVV.

The V and J genes are TRBV2 and TRBJ1-3; D unresolved. Trimming took 2 bases from V and 0 from J, leaving 14 bases between them. Per the germline V gene, CDR1 is SNHLY and CDR2 is FYNNEI. CDR3 size: 17 residues. The CDR3 here is CASSESPAASSGNTIYF. The CDR3 nucleotides are TGTGCCAGCAGTGAATCGCCGGCGGCTTCCTCTGGAAACACCATATATTTT.

The chain recombines TRBV7-9 with TRBJ2-3, with D perhaps matching TRBD2 (5 bases). Germline V lookup: CDR1 SEHNR, CDR2 FQNEAQ (reference sequence). The ends were cut back, 5 bases at V and 3 bases at J, with 24 bases in the middle. The CDR3 is 18 residues long. CDR3 protein: CASSPRSWTLSGTDTQYF. The CDR3 nucleotides read TGTGCCAGCAGCCCGCGGTCTTGGACTCTCTCGGGGACAGATACGCAGTATTTT.

The J gene is TRBJ2-4, the V gene TRBV10-3; D remains ambiguous. CDR3 length equals 16 residues. From germline, CDR1 is ENHRY and CDR2 SYGVKD. Trimming stripped 0 bases from V and 3 bases from J, with 12 bases between. The CDR3 is CAISESEGLVKNIQYF. The DNA of the CDR3 is TGTGCCATCAGTGAGTCTGAAGGGTTGGTCAAAAACATTCAGTACTTC.

The V gene is TRBV3-1 (or the pseudogene TRBV3-2), the J gene TRBJ1-1, with D unclear. Germline CDR1 is LGHDT and CDR2 is YNNKEL (reference sequence). This CDR3 contains 15 residues. The germline V and J ends were trimmed by 1 base and 1 base, with 10 bases remaining between them. CDR3 bases: TGTGCCAGCAGCCAAGTAAGGAGAGAGAACACTGAAGCTTTCTTT. The encoded protein is CASSQVRRENTEAFF.

The chain combines TRBV12-2 with TRBJ1-6; TRBD1 was called by the table and not checked on the DNA. TRBV12-2 is a recognized pseudogene. This CDR3 has 16 residues. The CDR3: CASRSGDRARNSPLHF. The CDR3 bases are TGTGCAAGTCGCTCAGGGGACAGGGCGAGGAATTCACCCCTCCACTTT.

The chain is built from TRBV4-1 and TRBJ1-2, with 7 bases aligning to TRBD1. V lost 1 base and J lost 0; bases outside the gene matches: 5. Germline values: CDR1 MGHRA, CDR2 YSYEKL. CDR3 length: 16 amino acids. Written as DNA, the CDR3 is TGCGCCAGCAGCCAAGCTACAGGGGTGGCTAACTATGGCTACACCTTC. This gives the protein CASSQATGVANYGYTF.